These 21 T cell receptor beta chains were sequenced from one sample in a study of identical twins. One entry per CDR3 protein, called by TCRdb with MiXCR from the 5' RACE reads. The sample lists around 250,000 distinct CDR3 sequences; 5.5% to 7.5% were seen once. This sample also appeared in a second study, on T cells expressing NK-cell markers.

Sequencing input: CD8+ T cells sorted from blood. The receptors come from a woman aged 18-29 years in good health.

This clonotype has a count of ten or more. The chain has TRBV27 and TRBJ2-7; maybe TRBD1 (6 bases). Looked up from germline, CDR1 is MNHEY and CDR2 is SMNVEV (reference sequence). V was trimmed by 4 bases and J by 3 bases, leaving 10 bases between them. The CDR3 sequence is 13 residues long. The CDR3 reads CASSSGVDYEQYF. In nucleotides, the CDR3 is TGTGCCAGCAGTTCAGGGGTCGACTACGAGCAGTACTTC.

A few counts support this clonotype. The chain employs TRBV29-1 and TRBJ1-2, with D uncertain. Germline loops: CDR1 SQVTM, CDR2 ANQGSEA. The V gene lost 0 bases and the J gene lost 8 bases, with 13 bases spanning the gap. The CDR3 runs 13 residues. CDR3 amino acids: CSVEDQDLRGYTF. CDR3 sequence (DNA): TGCAGCGTTGAAGATCAGGATCTTCGGGGCTACACCTTC. The full variable domain, its missing parts supplied by reference TRBV29-1 and TRBJ1-2, is SAVISQKPSRDICQRGTSLTIQCQVDSQVTMMFWYRQQPGQSLTLIATANQGSEATYESGFVIDKFPISRPNLTFSTLTVSNMSPEDSSIYLCSVEDQDLRGYTFGSGTRLTVV.

In its sample, this clonotype was seen a few times. The V gene is TRBV4-3, the J gene TRBJ2-1, with TRBD2 matching 10 bases. CDR1 and CDR2 from the germline V gene are LGHNA and YSLEER. This CDR3 comprises 17 residues. V dropped 0 bases and J dropped 2; count of bases not matched to a gene: 4. The CDR3 is CASSQEIAGGAYNEQFF. The CDR3 DNA reads as TGCGCCAGCAGCCAAGAAATAGCGGGAGGCGCCTACAATGAGCAGTTCTTC.

In its sample, this clonotype was seen many times. The CDR3 DNA follows: TGTGCCAGCAGCTTAGTGGGCGGTAGCAATCAGCCCCAGCATTTT. As protein: CASSLVGGSNQPQHF. The chain recombines TRBV7-9 with TRBJ1-5; D remains ambiguous. Trimming pared 1 base from V and 0 bases from J, leaving 7 bases between. The length of the CDR3 is 15 residues. CDR1 SEHNR and CDR2 FQNEAQ come from the germline V gene (reference sequence).

The V call is TRBV5-5, the J call TRBJ1-1; D gene uncertain. The V end was cut by 0 bases, the J end by 1 base, with 10 bases between. There are 15 residues in the CDR3. CDR1 is SGHKS and CDR2 is YYEKEE in the germline V gene (reference sequence). CDR3 coding DNA: TGTGCCAGCAGCTTGGTTGCGCTGAAGAACACTGAAGCTTTCTTT. Translation gives CASSLVALKNTEAFF.

This clonotype was picked up many times. The J gene is TRBJ1-1, the V gene TRBV20-1; D may be TRBD1 (6 bases). Trimming removed 0 bases from V and 3 bases from J, with 11 bases in between. The CDR3 consists of 14 residues. From germline, CDR1 is DFQATT and CDR2 SNEGSKA (reference sequence). The CDR3: CSAREPGADTEAFF. CDR3 DNA: TGCAGTGCTAGAGAGCCGGGGGCCGACACTGAAGCTTTCTTT.

The V gene is TRBV11-2, the J gene TRBJ2-5; the match to TRBD2 covers 7 bases. V was pared by 7 bases and J by 4 bases, with 9 bases of the junction left unmatched. The CDR3 is 14 residues long. CDR1 and CDR2 from the germline V gene are SGHAT and FQNNGV. The CDR3 DNA reads as TGTGCCAGCACCGCCCTGTGGGGGGGAGAGACCCAGTACTTC. Its translation: CASTALWGGETQYF.

This clonotype was detected only a few times. This chain links TRBV16 with TRBJ1-5; 8 positions agree with TRBD1. Germline loops: CDR1 KGHSY, CDR2 FQNENV. This CDR3 is built from 15 residues. V lost 3 bases, J lost 5 bases, and 6 bases stayed unmatched. The CDR3 bases are TGTGCCAGCAGCCAGCCGGAGACAGGGGATCAGCCCCAGCATTTT. This gives the protein CASSQPETGDQPQHF.

The chain has TRBV12-3 or TRBV12-4 and TRBJ1-2; D is unclear. This CDR3 spans 13 amino acids. The V gene lost 3 bases and the J gene lost 8 bases, with 13 bases spanning the gap. CDR3 nucleotides: TGTGCCAGCAGTTTCAGTGGACCGCAGGGCTACACCTTC. This translates into CASSFSGPQGYTF.

Only a few counts were recorded for this clonotype. The V call is TRBV7-9, the J call TRBJ2-1; D assignment may be TRBD1 or TRBD2 (5 bases each). Looked up from germline, CDR1 is SEHNR and CDR2 is FQNEAQ (reference sequence). The CDR3 totals 14 residues. Trimming removed 5 bases at V and 5 bases at J, with 13 bases between. DNA of the CDR3: TGTGCCAGCAGCGGGGGTACTGTCGACAATGAGCAGTTCTTC. Its protein is CASSGGTVDNEQFF.

This clonotype has a handful of counts. This rearrangement joins TRBV29-1 to TRBJ2-2; 9 positions match TRBD2. The germline V gene encodes CDR1 SQVTM and CDR2 ANQGSEA. The CDR3 runs to 15 residues. V gave up 5 bases and J gave up 6 bases; unmatched junction bases: 10. The CDR3 DNA reads as TGCAGCGTTCAAGGGCGGGAGGGCCGGTCCGGGGAGCTGTTTTTT. It translates to CSVQGREGRSGELFF.

At least ten counts were recorded for this clonotype. The rearrangement joins TRBV6-1 to TRBJ1-6; unclear D gene. The germline gives CDR1 MNHNS, CDR2 SASEGT. CDR3 length: 17 residues. Trimming pared 6 bases from V and 0 bases from J, leaving 15 bases between. The CDR3 sequence is CASSITGESSYNSPLHF. The CDR3 DNA reads as TGTGCCAGCAGCATAACCGGGGAGAGCTCCTATAATTCACCCCTCCACTTT.

This rearrangement joins TRBV6-5 to TRBJ1-2; D may be TRBD1 (5 bases). Germline CDR1 reads MNHEY; CDR2 reads SVGAGI. The CDR3 is 16 amino acids. V shed 0 bases and J shed 8 bases, with 19 bases lying between them. The CDR3 sequence: CASSYSPRTPSVGYTF. The CDR3 DNA reads as TGTGCCAGCAGTTACTCTCCCCGGACACCGAGTGTCGGCTACACCTTC.

The gene calls are TRBV9 and TRBJ1-6; tentatively, D is TRBD1 (5 bases). Trimming removed 4 bases at V and 6 bases at J, with 17 bases between. CDR1 and CDR2 from the germline V gene are SGDLS and YYNGEE. CDR3 length: 16 residues. The DNA for the CDR3 is TGTGCCAGCAGCCCACAGGTCAACCTCGTTAATTCACCCCTCCACTTT. Amino acids: CASSPQVNLVNSPLHF.

This clonotype occurred a few times. This chain joins TRBV15 and TRBJ2-3; the D gene is possibly TRBD1 (5 bases). V was shortened by 0 bases and J by 0 bases, with 7 bases between the two germline ends. This CDR3 spans 15 amino acids. CDR1 is LNHNV and CDR2 is YYDKDF in the germline V gene (reference sequence). The CDR3 bases are TGTGCCACCAGCAGAGAACAGGATAGCACAGATACGCAGTATTTT. It codes for CATSREQDSTDTQYF.

V and J are TRBV20-1 and TRBJ1-4; tentative D call: TRBD1 (6 bases). V was pared by 5 bases and J by 6 bases, with 10 bases between. The CDR3 has 12 residues. The germline CDR1 and CDR2 sequences are DFQATT and SNEGSKA (reference sequence). CDR3 DNA sequence: TGCAGTGCTTCCGGACAGTATGAAAAACTGTTTTTT. This gives the protein CSASGQYEKLFF.

The chain links TRBV11-2 to TRBJ2-5, with D maybe TRBD1 (6 bases). Germline lookup yields CDR1 SGHAT and CDR2 FQNNGV. The CDR3 is 15 amino acids. Trimming removed 1 base at V and 5 bases at J, with 14 bases between. CDR3 loop: CASSLGGTSRETQYF. The CDR3 nucleotides are TGTGCCAGCAGCTTAGGAGGGACAAGCAGGGAGACCCAGTACTTC.

The chain has TRBV20-1 and TRBJ2-7, with D maybe TRBD1 (5 bases). The CDR3 is made up of 14 amino acids. CDR1 is DFQATT, CDR2 SNEGSKA, per germline (reference sequence). With 4 bases removed from V and 2 bases from J, the gap between germline ends came to 15 bases. The CDR3 loop reads CSATQGGRAYEQYF. The CDR3 DNA sequence: TGCAGTGCTACTCAGGGTGGTCGGGCCTACGAGCAGTACTTC.

This clonotype appeared a few times. V gene TRBV9 combines with J gene TRBJ1-2, with a weak D call TRBD1 (5 bases). The CDR3 length is 14 residues. CDR1 SGDLS and CDR2 YYNGEE come from the germline V gene. Trimming took 0 bases from V and 4 from J, leaving 10 bases between them. CDR3 nucleotide sequence: TGTGCCAGCAGCGTAGGGCAGGGAGGCTATGGCTACACCTTC. Protein: CASSVGQGGYGYTF.

The rearrangement links TRBV12-3 or TRBV12-4 to TRBJ2-5, with TRBD1 identical over 9 bases. This CDR3 has 16 residues. With V trimmed by 8 bases and J by 5 bases, 15 bases remained unmatched. This CDR3 is CASQYGQGFRGETQYF. CDR3 DNA: TGTGCCAGCCAGTATGGACAGGGGTTTCGAGGGGAGACCCAGTACTTC.

The gene calls are TRBV7-6 and TRBJ2-1; 13 nucleotides agree with TRBD2. This CDR3 spans 16 amino acids. Germline CDR1 reads SGHVS; CDR2 reads FNYEAQ. V shed 4 bases, J shed 8 bases, and the junction held 8 bases outside the gene matches. CDR3 in DNA: TGTGCCAGCAGCTACACGACTAGCGGGAGGTGGGATGAGCAGTTCTTC. Translated: CASSYTTSGRWDEQFF.